This TCR beta chain appears in the sequencing data of a study of cytomegalovirus exposure and HLA in healthy donors. Healthy donors of bone marrow made up the group. The CDR3 runs to 16 residues. CDR1 is SGHVS and CDR2 is FNYEAQ in the germline V gene. V was clipped by 5 bases and J by 6 bases, with 23 bases between them. The PCR contained 60 Vbeta and 13 Jbeta primers. Sequencing used immunoSEQ multiplex PCR; TCRdb keeps in-frame clones, though not all of them. The sample yields some 160,000 clones, over 70% seen once. Material: PBMCs. The receptor was isolated from a woman aged 40 to 50 in good health and CMV-seropositive. The rearrangement joins TRBV7-6 to TRBJ2-7, with D perhaps matching TRBD2 (5 bases). CDR3 sequence reads: CASSQSAAGVYCEQYF. The DNA for the CDR3 is TGTGCCAGCAGCCAATCCGCTGCCGGGGTCTACTGCGAGCAGTACTTC.